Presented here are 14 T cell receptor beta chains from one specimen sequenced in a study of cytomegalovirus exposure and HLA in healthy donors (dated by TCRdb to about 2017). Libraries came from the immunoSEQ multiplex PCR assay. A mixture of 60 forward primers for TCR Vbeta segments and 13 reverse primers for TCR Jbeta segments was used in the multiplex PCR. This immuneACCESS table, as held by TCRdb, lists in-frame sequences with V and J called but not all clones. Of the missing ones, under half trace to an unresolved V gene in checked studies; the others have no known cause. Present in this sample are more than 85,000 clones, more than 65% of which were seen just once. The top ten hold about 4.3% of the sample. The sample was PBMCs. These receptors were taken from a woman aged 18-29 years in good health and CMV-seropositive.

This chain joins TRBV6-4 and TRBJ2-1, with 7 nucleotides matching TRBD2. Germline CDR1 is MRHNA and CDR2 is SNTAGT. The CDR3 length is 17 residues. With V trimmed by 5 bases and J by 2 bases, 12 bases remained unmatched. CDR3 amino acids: CASSRMGRERPYNEQFF. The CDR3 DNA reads TGTGCCAGCAGTCGTATGGGGCGGGAGCGTCCCTACAATGAGCAGTTCTTC.

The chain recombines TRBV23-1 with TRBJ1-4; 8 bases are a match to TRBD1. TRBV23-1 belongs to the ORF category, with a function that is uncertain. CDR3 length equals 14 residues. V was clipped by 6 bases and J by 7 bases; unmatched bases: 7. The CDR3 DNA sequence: TGCGCCAGCAGCCCCGACAGGGGCCGTGAAAAACTGTTTTTT. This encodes CASSPDRGREKLFF.

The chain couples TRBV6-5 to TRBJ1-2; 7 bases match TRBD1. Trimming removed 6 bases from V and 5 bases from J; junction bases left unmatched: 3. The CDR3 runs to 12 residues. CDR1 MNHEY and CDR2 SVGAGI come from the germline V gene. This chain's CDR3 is CASRRTGYGYTF. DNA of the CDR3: TGTGCCAGCAGAAGGACAGGATATGGCTACACCTTC.

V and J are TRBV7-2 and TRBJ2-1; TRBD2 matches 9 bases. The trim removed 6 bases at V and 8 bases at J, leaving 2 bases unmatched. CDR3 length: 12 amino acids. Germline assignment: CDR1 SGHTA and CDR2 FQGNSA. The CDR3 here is CASSWTSDEQFF. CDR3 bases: TGTGCCAGCAGTTGGACTAGCGATGAGCAGTTCTTC. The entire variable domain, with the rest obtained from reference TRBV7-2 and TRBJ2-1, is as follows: GAGVSQSPSNKVTEKGKDVELRCDPISGHTALYWYRQSLGQGLEFLIYFQGNSAPDKSGLPSDRFSAERTGGSVSTLTIQRTQQEDSAVYLCASSWTSDEQFFGPGTRLTVL.

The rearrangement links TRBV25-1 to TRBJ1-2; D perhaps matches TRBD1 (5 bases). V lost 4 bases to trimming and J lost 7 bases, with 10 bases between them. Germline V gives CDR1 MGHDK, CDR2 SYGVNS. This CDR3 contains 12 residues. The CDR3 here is CASSVQGGGYTF. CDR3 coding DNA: TGTGCCAGCAGTGTCCAGGGTGGTGGCTACACCTTC.

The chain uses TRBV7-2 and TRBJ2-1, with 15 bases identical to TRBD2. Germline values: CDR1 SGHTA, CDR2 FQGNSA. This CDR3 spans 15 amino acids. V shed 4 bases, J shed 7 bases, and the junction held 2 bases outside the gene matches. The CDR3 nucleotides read TGTGCCAGCAGCTGGACTAGCGGGAGGGGGAATGAGCAGTTCTTC. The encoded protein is CASSWTSGRGNEQFF.

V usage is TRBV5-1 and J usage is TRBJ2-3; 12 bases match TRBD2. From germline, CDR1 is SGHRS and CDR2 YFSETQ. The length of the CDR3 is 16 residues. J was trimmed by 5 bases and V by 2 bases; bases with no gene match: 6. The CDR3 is CASSFRTSGVEDTQYF. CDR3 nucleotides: TGCGCCAGCAGCTTCAGGACTAGCGGGGTGGAAGATACGCAGTATTTT.

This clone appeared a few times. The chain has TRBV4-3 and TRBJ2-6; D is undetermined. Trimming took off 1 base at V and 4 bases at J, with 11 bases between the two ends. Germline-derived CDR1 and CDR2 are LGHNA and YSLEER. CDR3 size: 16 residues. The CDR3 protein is CASSQGGVSGANVLTF. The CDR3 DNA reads TGCGCCAGCAGCCAAGGAGGCGTTTCCGGGGCCAACGTCCTGACTTTC.

DNA for the CDR3: TGTGCCAGCGGCCTAGCCCGGGGCGAGCAGTACTTC. Protein: CASGLARGEQYF. This sequence joins TRBV2 and TRBJ2-7; D perhaps matches TRBD2 (5 bases). Germline-derived CDR1 and CDR2 are SNHLY and FYNNEI. The CDR3 extends over 12 amino acids. Trimming removed 8 bases at V and 6 bases at J, with 14 bases between.

The CDR3 DNA follows: TGTGCCAGCAGTTTGATAGCGGGAGGCTACGAGCAGTACTTC. The encoded protein is CASSLIAGGYEQYF. The chain joins TRBV28 to TRBJ2-7; TRBD2 aligns across 10 bases. Germline trimming cut 3 bases from V and 3 bases from J; bases unmatched to any gene: 2. CDR1 and CDR2 (germline): MDHEN, SYDVKM. The CDR3 has 14 residues.

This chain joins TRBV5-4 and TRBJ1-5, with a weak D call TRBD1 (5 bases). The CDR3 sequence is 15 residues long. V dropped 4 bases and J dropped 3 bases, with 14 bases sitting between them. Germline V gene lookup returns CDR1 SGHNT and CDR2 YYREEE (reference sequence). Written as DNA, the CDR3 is TGTGCCAGCAGCGAAGGTGACAGCCCCAATCAGCCCCAGCATTTT. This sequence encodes CASSEGDSPNQPQHF.

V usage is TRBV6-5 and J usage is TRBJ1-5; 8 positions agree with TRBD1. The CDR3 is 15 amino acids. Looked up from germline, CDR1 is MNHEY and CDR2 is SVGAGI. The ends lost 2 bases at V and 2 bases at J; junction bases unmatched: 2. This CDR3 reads CASSYAGQGNQPQHF. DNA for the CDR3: TGTGCCAGCAGTTACGCGGGACAGGGCAATCAGCCCCAGCATTTT.

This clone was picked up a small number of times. The CDR3, as DNA: TGTGCCAGCAGCTTAGAGGGGCGGAAGGGTGAGCAGTTCTTC. Amino acids: CASSLEGRKGEQFF. The chain recombines TRBV7-2 with TRBJ2-1; weak D call: TRBD1 (5 bases). This CDR3 is 14 amino acids long. Between the trimmed V and J ends, which lost 1 base and 9 bases, there was a span of 13 bases. Per germline, CDR1 SGHTA and CDR2 FQGNSA.

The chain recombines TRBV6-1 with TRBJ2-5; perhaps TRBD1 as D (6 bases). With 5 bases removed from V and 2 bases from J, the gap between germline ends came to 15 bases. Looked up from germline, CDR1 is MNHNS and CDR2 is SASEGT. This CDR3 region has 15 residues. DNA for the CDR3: TGTGCCAGCAGTCGCCTCACAGGGCCGCAAGAGACCCAGTACTTC. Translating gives CASSRLTGPQETQYF.